This passage covers 32 T cell receptor beta chains from one sample sequenced in a study of blood T cell repertoires in COVID-19. Method: immunoSEQ multiplex PCR; TCRdb's copy keeps in-frame clones and lacks some. Among some 30,000 clones, roughly 90% were seen once, and the ten largest hold 1.5% to 2.5%. The sequenced sample consisted of peripheral blood. These receptors were obtained from a man between 45 and 60 years old with active or convalescent COVID-19.

V gene TRBV30 combines with J gene TRBJ2-2; no clear D gene. Trimming took 4 bases from V and 3 from J, leaving 9 bases between them. The CDR3 loop spans 13 amino acids. Germline V gene data show CDR1 as GTSNPN and CDR2 as SVGIG (reference sequence). The CDR3 sequence is CAWTSVYTGELFF. Here the CDR3 DNA reads TGTGCCTGGACGTCAGTATACACCGGGGAGCTGTTTTTT. Based on the CDR3 plus reference TRBV30 and TRBJ2-2, the full variable domain is SQTIHQWPATLVQPVGSPLSLECTVEGTSNPNLYWYRQAAGRGLQLLFYSVGIGQISSEVPQNLSASRPQDRQFILSSKKLLLSDSGFYLCAWTSVYTGELFFGEGSRLTVL.

This clone came up once. This rearrangement joins TRBV4-2 to TRBJ1-5; D gene uncertain. Looked up from germline, CDR1 is LGHNA and CDR2 is YNFKEQ. The CDR3 runs to 14 residues. Deletions cut 1 base from V and 4 bases from J, with 8 bases between. The chain's CDR3 is CASSQGQNNQPQHF. Here the CDR3 DNA reads TGTGCCAGCAGCCAAGGGCAGAATAATCAGCCCCAGCATTTT.

This chain connects TRBV6-5 to TRBJ2-7; TRBD2 agrees at 13 bases. V shed 6 bases, J shed 1 base, and the junction held 0 bases outside the gene matches. The CDR3 loop spans 14 amino acids. Germline CDR1 reads MNHEY; CDR2 reads SVGAGI. Written as DNA, the CDR3 is TGTGCCAGCAGACTAGCGGGAGGGTCCTACGAGCAGTACTTC. Its translation is CASRLAGGSYEQYF.

The chain recombines TRBV5-1 with TRBJ2-5; TRBD1 agrees at 9 bases. Germline CDR1 reads SGHRS; CDR2 reads YFSETQ. V trimming: 0 bases; J trimming: 3 bases; junction bases outside the gene matches: 0. The CDR3 is made up of 14 amino acids. CDR3 nucleotides: TGCGCCAGCAGCTTGGGGGACAGGGAAGAGACCCAGTACTTC. This translates into CASSLGDREETQYF. The variable domain in full, with the rest retrieved from reference TRBV5-1 and TRBJ2-5, is KAGVTQTPRYLIKTRGQQVTLSCSPISGHRSVSWYQQTPGQGLQFLFEYFSETQRNKGNFPGRFSGRQFSNSRSEMNVSTLELGDSALYLCASSLGDREETQYFGPGTRLLVL.

This sequence joins TRBV3-1 (or the pseudogene TRBV3-2) and TRBJ2-3; 14 bases are shared with TRBD2. Trimming at V came to 3 bases and at J to 2 bases, leaving 7 bases not matched to a gene. The CDR3 is made up of 18 amino acids. Germline lookup yields CDR1 LGHDT and CDR2 YNNKEL (reference sequence). This chain's CDR3 is CASSHRLAGGLDTDTQYF. The CDR3 nucleotides read TGTGCCAGCAGCCATCGACTAGCGGGAGGGCTGGACACAGATACGCAGTATTTT.

V usage is TRBV6-2 or TRBV6-3 and J usage is TRBJ2-7; D is unclear. V lost 4 bases and J lost 2, with 9 bases in between. CDR1 MNHEY and CDR2 SVGEGT come from the germline V gene. The CDR3 contains 13 residues. CDR3 in DNA: TGTGCCAGCAGTTTATCAACAGCCTACGAGCAGTACTTC. Translation gives CASSLSTAYEQYF.

The chain is built from TRBV23-1 and TRBJ1-1; possible D gene TRBD1, 5 bases. TRBV23-1 is sorted into the ORF group, with uncertain function. This CDR3 spans 15 amino acids. V lost 3 bases to trimming and J lost 5 bases, with 16 bases between them. The CDR3, as DNA: TGCGCCAGCAGTCACCCGGACATTACGGAAACTGAAGCTTTCTTT. Residues: CASSHPDITETEAFF.

The gene calls are TRBV9 and TRBJ1-2; 7 positions agree with TRBD1. Unmatched junction bases numbered 9, after V lost 0 bases and J lost 1 base. CDR1 is SGDLS, CDR2 YYNGEE, per germline. The CDR3 has 17 residues. The CDR3 nucleotides are TGTGCCAGCAGCGTAGGCCCCACACAGGGGTTTAACTATGGCTACACCTTC. Protein: CASSVGPTQGFNYGYTF.

V and J are TRBV19 and TRBJ1-4; 8 bases fit TRBD1. This CDR3 contains 15 residues. Per germline, CDR1 LNHDA and CDR2 SQIVND (reference sequence). After removal of 5 bases from V and 4 bases from J, the junction contained 6 bases not matched to a gene. This CDR3 is CASSPRTGLNEKLFF. CDR3 coding DNA: TGTGCCAGTAGTCCGCGGACAGGGCTTAATGAAAAACTGTTTTTT.

The chain has TRBV27 and TRBJ2-5; TRBD1 matches 7 bases. The CDR3 loop spans 15 amino acids. With 6 bases clipped from V and 5 bases from J, the junction kept 12 bases outside the gene matches. Germline CDR1 and CDR2: MNHEY and SMNVEV (reference sequence). CDR3 in amino acids: CASRRTGRAGETQYF. Written as DNA, the CDR3 is TGTGCCAGCAGACGGACAGGTCGCGCCGGGGAGACCCAGTACTTC.

The CDR3 DNA reads as TGTGCCAGCAGATACAGGGTTGGCTACACCTTC. Amino acid sequence: CASRYRVGYTF. This sequence joins TRBV28 and TRBJ1-2, with D possibly TRBD1 on 6 matching bases. CDR1 and CDR2 (germline): MDHEN, SYDVKM. The CDR3 totals 11 residues. V lost 6 bases to trimming and J lost 7 bases, with 9 bases between them.

This clone was seen a handful of times. The V and J genes are TRBV7-8 and TRBJ1-5; D unclear. This CDR3 has 15 amino acids. The V gene's germline CDR1 is SGHVS and CDR2 FQNEAQ. The V end was cut by 0 bases, the J end by 7 bases, with 13 bases between. The CDR3 sequence: CASSLALGPGQPQHF. In nucleotides, the CDR3 is TGTGCCAGCAGCTTAGCGTTAGGGCCGGGGCAGCCCCAGCATTTT. Complete variable domain (other parts from reference TRBV7-8 and TRBJ1-5): GAGVSQSPRYKVAKRGQDVALRCDPISGHVSLFWYQQALGQGPEFLTYFQNEAQLDKSGLPSDRFFAERPEGSVSTLKIQRTQQEDSAVYLCASSLALGPGQPQHFGDGTRLSIL.

The rearrangement joins TRBV5-4 to TRBJ2-5, with a possible D match to TRBD1 (5 bases). V lost 2 bases to trimming and J lost 5 bases, with 10 bases between them. This CDR3 comprises 13 residues. The germline gives CDR1 SGHNT, CDR2 YYREEE (reference sequence). As DNA, the CDR3 is TGTGCCAGCAGCTTTCCAGGGCGCGAGACCCAGTACTTC. As protein: CASSFPGRETQYF.

This rearrangement joins TRBV6-2 or TRBV6-3 to TRBJ2-6; TRBD1 is a possible D gene (6 bases). Trimming took 4 bases from V and 6 from J, leaving 13 bases between them. Germline lookup yields CDR1 MNHEY and CDR2 SVGEGT. The CDR3 contains 15 residues. CDR3 in DNA: TGTGCCAGCAGTTTCCGACAGGCCGTGGCCAACGTCCTGACTTTC. Residues: CASSFRQAVANVLTF.

The genes are TRBV4-3 and TRBJ1-3, with TRBD1 matching 7 bases. Germline CDR1 reads LGHNA; CDR2 reads YSLEER. The V segment lost 0 bases and the J segment 2 bases; nucleotides outside the gene matches: 7. The CDR3 spans 17 residues. For the CDR3, the DNA is TGCGCCAGCAGCCAAGACCTCTCTCAGGGGGCTGGAAACACCATATATTTT. It is translated as CASSQDLSQGAGNTIYF.

This clone was picked up a small number of times. The gene calls are TRBV20-1 and TRBJ2-4, with TRBD2 as a possible D gene (6 bases). This CDR3 is 11 amino acids long. The germline V gene has CDR1 DFQATT and CDR2 SNEGSKA (reference sequence). V lost 3 bases and J lost 15, with 15 bases in between. CDR3 DNA sequence: TGCAGTGCTAGCGGAGTTGGGACTCCGTACTTC. Protein sequence: CSASGVGTPYF.

V usage is TRBV15 and J usage is TRBJ2-1, with 7 bases matching TRBD2. Germline CDR1 reads LNHNV; CDR2 reads YYDKDF (reference sequence). The CDR3 covers 17 residues. After removal of 1 base from V and 2 bases from J, the junction contained 8 bases not matched to a gene. The DNA of the CDR3 is TGTGCCACCAGCAGAGTCGGGAGGAAAGGGACCTACAATGAGCAGTTCTTC. Protein product: CATSRVGRKGTYNEQFF.

The chain links TRBV9 to TRBJ1-3; 7 bases match TRBD1. Germline V lookup: CDR1 SGDLS, CDR2 YYNGEE. With V trimmed by 0 bases and J by 2 bases, 8 bases remained unmatched. The CDR3 spans 17 residues. The CDR3 region is CASSVATGAGTGNTIYF. In nucleotides, the CDR3 is TGTGCCAGCAGCGTAGCTACAGGGGCAGGGACTGGAAACACCATATATTTT.

The chain couples TRBV7-2 to TRBJ2-3; D is uncertain. The CDR3 contains 12 residues. With 5 bases removed from V and 6 bases from J, the gap between germline ends came to 9 bases. Germline CDR1 reads SGHTA; CDR2 reads FQGNSA. CDR3 residues: CASSPPFDTQYF. The CDR3 coding sequence is TGTGCCAGCAGCCCCCCCTTTGATACGCAGTATTTT.

V and J are TRBV5-1 and TRBJ2-7; the match to TRBD2 covers 9 bases. The V segment lost 0 bases and the J segment 2 bases; nucleotides outside the gene matches: 6. This CDR3 spans 16 amino acids. Germline V gene lookup returns CDR1 SGHRS and CDR2 YFSETQ. The CDR3 region is CASSLASSGETYEQYF. The CDR3 DNA sequence: TGCGCCAGCAGCTTGGCCTCTAGCGGGGAAACCTACGAGCAGTACTTC.

The chain links TRBV7-2 to TRBJ2-3; TRBD2 matches at 10 bases. With 5 bases clipped from V and 3 bases from J, the junction kept 14 bases outside the gene matches. This CDR3 comprises 18 residues. CDR1 is SGHTA and CDR2 is FQGNSA in the germline V gene. The chain's CDR3 is CASSQSASGGGWTDTQYF. The CDR3 DNA sequence: TGTGCCAGCAGCCAATCGGCTAGCGGGGGCGGTTGGACAGATACGCAGTATTTT.

The rearrangement joins TRBV24-1 to TRBJ2-2; maybe TRBD2 (5 bases). Germline lookup yields CDR1 KGHDR and CDR2 SFDVKD. V gave up 0 bases and J gave up 3 bases, with 10 bases separating them. The CDR3 sequence is 16 residues long. CDR3 bases: TGTGCCACCAGTGATTTGGAGGGTTCCTACACCGGGGAGCTGTTTTTT. Translation gives CATSDLEGSYTGELFF.

This clone has just one count. The chain has TRBV21-1 and TRBJ2-3; TRBD2, as called in the table, went unchecked against the DNA. TRBV21-1 is noted as a pseudogene. This CDR3 spans 13 amino acids. CDR3 nucleotide sequence: TGTGCCAGCACTAGCGTTAACACAGATACGCAGTATTTT. It is translated as CASTSVNTDTQYF.

The genes are TRBV18 and TRBJ2-7; 12 bases fit TRBD1. CDR3 length: 17 residues. In germline, CDR1 is KGHSH, CDR2 LQKENI. V was pared by 3 bases and J by 7 bases, with 13 bases of the junction left unmatched. CDR3 DNA sequence: TGTGCCAGCTCACCGCTAACCCTGGGACAGGGGGCTGGGGAGCAGTACTTC. Its protein is CASSPLTLGQGAGEQYF.

This chain connects TRBV18 to TRBJ2-1, with 9 bases lining up with TRBD2. Germline V gene sequence: CDR1 KGHSH, CDR2 LQKENI. The CDR3 is 15 residues long. J lost 4 bases, V lost 3 bases, and 4 bases had no gene match. The CDR3 protein is CASSPSGGSYNEQFF. As DNA, the CDR3 is TGTGCCAGCTCACCCAGCGGGGGGAGTTACAATGAGCAGTTCTTC.

V is TRBV10-3 and J is TRBJ2-2, with D unclear. Germline CDR1 is ENHRY and CDR2 is SYGVKD. V was trimmed by 2 bases and J by 0 bases, leaving 4 bases between them. The CDR3 totals 14 residues. The CDR3 reads CAISEDTNTGELFF. In DNA, the CDR3 is TGTGCCATCAGTGAGGACACGAACACCGGGGAGCTGTTTTTT.

The chain recombines TRBV5-4 with TRBJ2-1, with D possibly matching TRBD2 (6 bases). This CDR3 is 12 amino acids long. CDR1 and CDR2 (germline): SGHNT, YYREEE (reference sequence). The V gene lost 2 bases and the J gene lost 10 bases, with 10 bases spanning the gap. CDR3 sequence (DNA): TGTGCCAGCAGCTTCCGTGGGAGGGAGCAGTTCTTC. Translation gives CASSFRGREQFF.

In this sample, this clone turned up once. The chain couples TRBV18 to TRBJ1-4, with D maybe TRBD1 (6 bases). This CDR3 contains 14 residues. V lost 5 bases, J lost 4 bases, and 11 bases lay in between. Germline CDR1 reads KGHSH; CDR2 reads LQKENI. The CDR3 protein is CASSRGGDNEKLFF. DNA of the CDR3: TGTGCCAGCTCAAGAGGGGGAGATAATGAAAAACTGTTTTTT.

V gene TRBV7-3 combines with J gene TRBJ2-1; 8 nucleotides line up with TRBD1. Germline V lookup: CDR1 SGHTA, CDR2 FQGTGA. The CDR3 contains 18 residues. V dropped 4 bases and J dropped 2; count of bases not matched to a gene: 13. CDR3 sequence: CASSSAGGRQGTYNEQFF. The CDR3 nucleotides are TGTGCCAGCAGCTCAGCTGGAGGGCGACAGGGGACCTACAATGAGCAGTTCTTC. The variable domain in full, with the rest retrieved from reference TRBV7-3 and TRBJ2-1, is GAGVSQTPSNKVTEKGKYVELRCDPISGHTALYWYRQSLGQGPEFLIYFQGTGAADDSGLPNDRFFAVRPEGSVSTLKIQRTERGDSAVYLCASSSAGGRQGTYNEQFFGPGTRLTVL.

This rearrangement joins TRBV4-1 to TRBJ1-2, with TRBD1 as a possible D gene (5 bases). The germline V and J ends were trimmed by 6 bases and 5 bases, with 16 bases remaining between them. The CDR3 totals 14 residues. The germline V gene has CDR1 MGHRA and CDR2 YSYEKL. In DNA form, the CDR3 reads TGCGCCAGCAGACCCACGTCACAGGAATATGGCTACACCTTC. This gives the protein CASRPTSQEYGYTF.

The chain has TRBV19 and TRBJ2-1; the match to TRBD2 covers 7 bases. CDR1 and CDR2 (germline): LNHDA, SQIVND (reference sequence). The ends lost 3 bases at V and 0 bases at J; junction bases unmatched: 5. The CDR3 runs 16 residues. This CDR3 is CASSMGPSGSYNEQFF. DNA of the CDR3: TGTGCCAGTAGTATGGGTCCTAGCGGCTCCTACAATGAGCAGTTCTTC. Using reference TRBV19 and TRBJ2-1 for the parts outside the CDR3, the full variable domain is DGGITQSPKYLFRKEGQNVTLSCEQNLNHDAMYWYRQDPGQGLRLIYYSQIVNDFQKGDIAEGYSVSREKKESFPLTVTSAQKNPTAFYLCASSMGPSGSYNEQFFGPGTRLTVL.

The genes are TRBV27 and TRBJ2-3; tentative D call: TRBD2 (5 bases). The CDR3 runs to 16 residues. V was cut by 2 bases and J by 4 bases, with 16 bases left in between. Germline V gene lookup returns CDR1 MNHEY and CDR2 SMNVEV (reference sequence). Here the CDR3 DNA reads TGTGCCAGCAGTTTACTGAGGGTACAGTTCGCAGATACGCAGTATTTT. It translates to CASSLLRVQFADTQYF.